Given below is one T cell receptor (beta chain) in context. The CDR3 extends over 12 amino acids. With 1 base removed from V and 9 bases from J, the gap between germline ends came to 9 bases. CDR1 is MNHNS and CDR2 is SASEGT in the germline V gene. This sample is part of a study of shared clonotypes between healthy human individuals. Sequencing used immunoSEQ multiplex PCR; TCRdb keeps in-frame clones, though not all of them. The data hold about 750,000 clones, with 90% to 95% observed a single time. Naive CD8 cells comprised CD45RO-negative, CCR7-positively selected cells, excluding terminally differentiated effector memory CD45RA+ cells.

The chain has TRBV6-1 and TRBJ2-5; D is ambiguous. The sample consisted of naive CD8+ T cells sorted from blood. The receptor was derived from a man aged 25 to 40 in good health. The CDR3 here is CASSEVFVAQYF. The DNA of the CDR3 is TGTGCCAGCAGTGAAGTATTTGTGGCCCAGTACTTC.